This TCR beta chain was sequenced in a study of T cell repertoires in cytomegalovirus infection. As for the study in general: Both a matching HLA type and CMV infection were indicated by public TCR beta signatures. Findings of the study overall: Public TCR beta family frequency separated CMV-and-HLA carriers, including in an independent cohort. Ex vivo, HLA-C-restricted CMV-specific TCR beta clonotypes prevailed over the rest of the response.

The table lists this clonotype with a few counts. Antigen specificity is unknown. TCRdb fed the reads into MiXCR, producing one record per CDR3 protein. The data contain 350,000 to 550,000 distinct CDR3 sequences, approximately 33% of them seen just once; the ten biggest clones take up approximately 15%. Sequenced input: PBMCs. This TCR came from a human donor in good health (CMV status not recorded). Some clones in this sample may be carry-over from other donors' samples.

The CDR3 sequence: CASSNPGRGDSPLHF. The CDR3 bases are TGTGCCAGCAGTAACCCCGGAAGGGGGGATTCACCCCTCCACTTT. V is TRBV6-2 or TRBV6-3 and J is TRBJ1-6; TRBD1 might be the D (6 bases). This CDR3 has 15 residues. V was clipped by 5 bases and J by 8 bases, with 16 bases between them. The V gene's germline CDR1 is MNHEY and CDR2 SVGEGT.